Listed below are T cell receptor beta chains from one sample, sequenced in a study of T-cell reconstitution after alpha-beta-depleted transplantation in children. TCRdb fed the PCR reads into MiXCR, producing one record per CDR3 protein. The top ten hold just over 40% of the sample, which has 300,000 to 350,000 distinct CDR3 sequences, 15% to 20% seen once. Sample: PBMCs, mostly from graft donor cells, taken 360 days after TCRalphabeta/CD19-depleted stem cell transplant. The receptors come from a male patient under 10 years old who had a stem cell transplant for acute lymphoblastic leukemia, so the T cells may come from the graft donor. Each CDR3 is given with its conserved first and last residue. A D gene is named only where the DNA matches it firmly. A row's size may be missing; if present it is once, few, many or a size class.

clone_size: many; v_call: TRBV6-2/TRBV6-3; d_call: TRBD2; j_call: TRBJ2-1; cdr3_nt: TGTGCCAGCAGCCCAGGGACTGGGTTGGCTAGCGGATACAATGAGCAGTTCTTC; cdr3_aa: CASSPGTGLASGYNEQFF
clone_size: NA; v_call: TRBV20-1; d_call: NA; j_call: TRBJ2-7; cdr3_nt: TGCAGTGCTAGTCTGGGTCGGGTAGCGGTTCCCTACGAGCAGTACTTC; cdr3_aa: CSASLGRVAVPYEQYF
clone_size: NA; v_call: TRBV19; d_call: TRBD2; j_call: TRBJ2-1; cdr3_nt: TGTGCCAGTAGTATTTCTGGGACTAGCGGGAGGACCTCCAATGAGCAGTTCTTC; cdr3_aa: CASSISGTSGRTSNEQFF
clone_size: NA; v_call: TRBV11-2; d_call: TRBD1; j_call: TRBJ2-4; cdr3_nt: TGTGCCAGCAGAATACCGGGACAGACAGCCAAAAACATTCAGTACTTC; cdr3_aa: CASRIPGQTAKNIQYF
clone_size: few; v_call: TRBV10-3; d_call: TRBD1; j_call: TRBJ1-6; cdr3_nt: TGTGCCATCAGCCCTACAGGGGAGAATAATTCACCCCTCCACTTT; cdr3_aa: CAISPTGENNSPLHF
clone_size: NA; v_call: TRBV18; d_call: NA; j_call: TRBJ2-6; cdr3_nt: TGTGCCAGCTCACCAGCAGGGTACTCTGGGGCCAACGTCCTGACTTTC; cdr3_aa: CASSPAGYSGANVLTF
clone_size: few; v_call: TRBV28; d_call: TRBD2; j_call: TRBJ2-1; cdr3_nt: TGTGCCAGCGGGACTAGCGGGTATTACAATGAGCAGTTCTTC; cdr3_aa: CASGTSGYYNEQFF
clone_size: NA; v_call: TRBV27; d_call: NA; j_call: TRBJ2-6; cdr3_nt: TGTGCCAGCAGTTTATCCGGCTATCGATCCCTCTCTGGGGCCAACGTCCTGACTTTC; cdr3_aa: CASSLSGYRSLSGANVLTF
clone_size: many; v_call: TRBV20-1; d_call: NA; j_call: TRBJ2-1; cdr3_nt: TGCAGTGCTCGACGGGGCTGGTGGTACAATGAGCAGTTCTTC; cdr3_aa: CSARRGWWYNEQFF
clone_size: few; v_call: TRBV2; d_call: TRBD1; j_call: TRBJ1-6; cdr3_nt: TGTGCCAGCAGACCCGGACAGGGTTCTTCACCCCTCCACTTT; cdr3_aa: CASRPGQGSSPLHF
clone_size: many; v_call: TRBV5-1; d_call: TRBD2; j_call: TRBJ2-1; cdr3_nt: TGCGCCAGCAGGTTTGCGGGAGACCACAATGAGCAGTTCTTC; cdr3_aa: CASRFAGDHNEQFF